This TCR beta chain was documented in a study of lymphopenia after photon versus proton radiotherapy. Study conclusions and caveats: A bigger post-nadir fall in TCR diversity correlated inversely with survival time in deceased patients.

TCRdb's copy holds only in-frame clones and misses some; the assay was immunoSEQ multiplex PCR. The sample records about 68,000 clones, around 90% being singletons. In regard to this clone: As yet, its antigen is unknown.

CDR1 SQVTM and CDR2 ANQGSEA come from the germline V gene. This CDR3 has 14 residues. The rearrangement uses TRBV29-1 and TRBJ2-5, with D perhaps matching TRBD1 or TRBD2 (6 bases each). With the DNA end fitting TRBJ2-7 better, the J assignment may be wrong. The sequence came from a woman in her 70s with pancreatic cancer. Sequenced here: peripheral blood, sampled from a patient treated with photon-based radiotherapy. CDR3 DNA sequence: TGCAGCGTCGCAGGAGGGGGAGGAAGCGACGAGCAGTACTTC. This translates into CSVAGGGGSDEQYF.